This TCR beta chain was sequenced in a study of STAT5B mutations in CD4+ large granular lymphocyte leukemia. Study-level background: The CDR3 'QG' motif was associated with a particular HLA allele among healthy donors. Study conclusions and caveats: Patient CD4-sorted repertoires stayed more clonal than healthy ones after leukemic-clone removal.

Assay: immunoSEQ multiplex PCR; the TCRdb copy retains only in-frame clones and omits some. This sample carries about 32,000 clones, 85% of them seen once, and the ten largest clones take roughly 4.4%. Remarks on this clone: Its antigen is currently unknown.

What was sequenced was CD4+ T cells from blood buffy coats. This receptor was identified in a human donor in good health.

CDR3 in DNA: TGTGCCAGCAGGCAGCGGGAGGGCCACACCGGGGAGCTGTTTTTT. This gives the protein CASRQREGHTGELFF. The chain uses TRBV2 and TRBJ2-2; the match to TRBD2 covers 10 bases. Unmatched junction bases numbered 4, after V lost 6 bases and J lost 3 bases. The CDR3 has 15 amino acids. The germline CDR1 and CDR2 sequences are SNHLY and FYNNEI.